This T cell receptor beta chain was captured in a study of T cells in Graves' hyperthyroidism and ophthalmopathy. Regarding the study as a whole: Ophthalmopathy was identified by the model a median about seven months ahead of onset.

Germline V lookup: CDR1 MNHEY, CDR2 SVGAGI. V shed 0 bases, J shed 5 bases, and the junction held 7 bases outside the gene matches. The CDR3 runs 15 residues. Authors of the study amplified TCR beta CDR3 regions from RNA transcripts. Using the HTBI primer set, a first-round RT-PCR was run on the TCR CDR3. A single record per CDR3 protein comes from TCRdb applying MiXCR to the multiplex PCR reads. Of about 610,000 distinct CDR3 sequences in the sample, 14% to 15% were seen once. Worth noting for this clonotype: Its specificity is not known.

The TCR sequence derives from a woman between 40 and 55 years old with Graves' ophthalmopathy. The V call is TRBV6-5, the J call TRBJ2-7; TRBD2 aligns across 7 bases. Sequencing was carried out using blood. CDR3 sequence (DNA): TGTGCCAGCAGTTACTCTGGGGGGGGTGAGGACGAGCAGTACTTC. This sequence encodes CASSYSGGGEDEQYF.